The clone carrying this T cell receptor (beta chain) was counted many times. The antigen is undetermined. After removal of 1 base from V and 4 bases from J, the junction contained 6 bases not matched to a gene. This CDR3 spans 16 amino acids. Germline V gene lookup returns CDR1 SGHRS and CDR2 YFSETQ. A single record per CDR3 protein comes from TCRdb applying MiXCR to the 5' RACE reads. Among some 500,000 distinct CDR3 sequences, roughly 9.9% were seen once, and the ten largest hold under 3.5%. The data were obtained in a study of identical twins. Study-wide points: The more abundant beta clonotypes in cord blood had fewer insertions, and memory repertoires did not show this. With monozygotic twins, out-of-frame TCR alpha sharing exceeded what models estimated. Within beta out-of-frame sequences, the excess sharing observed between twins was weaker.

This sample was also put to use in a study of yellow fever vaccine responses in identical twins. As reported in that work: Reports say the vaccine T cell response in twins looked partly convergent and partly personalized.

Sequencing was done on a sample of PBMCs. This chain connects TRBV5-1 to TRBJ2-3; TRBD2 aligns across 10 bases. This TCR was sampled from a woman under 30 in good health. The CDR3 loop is CASSLHLAGVPDTQYF. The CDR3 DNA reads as TGCGCCAGCAGCTTGCACCTAGCGGGGGTCCCAGATACGCAGTATTTT. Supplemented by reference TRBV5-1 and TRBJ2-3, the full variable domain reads KAGVTQTPRYLIKTRGQQVTLSCSPISGHRSVSWYQQTPGQGLQFLFEYFSETQRNKGNFPGRFSGRQFSNSRSEMNVSTLELGDSALYLCASSLHLAGVPDTQYFGPGTRLTVL.